These T cell receptor beta chains were read from a single sample in a study of OX40 agonist ivuxolimab in advanced cancers. Here immunoSEQ multiplex PCR was the method, and the copy in TCRdb shows in-frame clones only, minus some. The sample has about 5,700 clones, 85% to 90% seen once. Material: CD4+ or CD8+ T cells sorted from blood, obtained in a trial of the OX40 agonist ivuxolimab. The receptor source for this set is an adult with an advanced solid tumor such as melanoma, head and neck, liver or kidney cancer. The CDR3 runs from the conserved cysteine through the conserved F or W.

j_gene	v_gene	CDR3aa
TRBJ2-7	TRBV15	CATSRDWGQGSDEQYF
TRBJ2-7	TRBV28	CASSLLSETYEQYF
TRBJ2-7	TRBV7-9	CASSLVTARGEQYF
-	TRBV5-1	CASSPWGGQYEQYF
TRBJ2-7	TRBV4-1	CASSAGTGSYEQYF
TRBJ1-1	TRBV6-5	CASSYGLGRTNTEAFF
TRBJ2-1	TRBV7-9	CASSYRGEQFF
TRBJ2-3	TRBV11-3	CASSFDGTDTQYF
TRBJ2-7	TRBV4-1	CASSQEVRSYEQYF
TRBJ2-3	TRBV11-2	CASSFVPSTDTQYF
TRBJ2-7	TRBV7-9	CASSPRGQYEQYF
TRBJ2-2	TRBV7-9	CASSFTSLTGELFF
TRBJ2-3	TRBV7-7	CASSLGGPLSTDTQYF
TRBJ2-7	TRBV4-1	CASSQVSSAYEQYF
TRBJ1-1	TRBV6-7	CASSYSGDSIMNTEAFF
TRBJ2-7	TRBV6-6	CASSYGTSAYEQYF
TRBJ2-1	TRBV19	CASRTWTQEAQFF
TRBJ2-1	TRBV27	CASSYGDRLNEQFF
TRBJ2-7	TRBV7-6	CASSPALGDPGQALYEQYF
TRBJ1-1	TRBV5-1	CASSLPGNTEAFF
TRBJ2-7	TRBV5-6	CASSSGDAYEQYF
TRBJ2-7	TRBV18	CASSPGARWEQYF
TRBJ2-5	TRBV27	CASSLWQGVETQYF
TRBJ2-1	TRBV5-1	CASRQGNEQFF
TRBJ2-1	TRBV7-8	CASSSWRTFNEQFF
TRBJ2-7	TRBV14	CASSHPQGRSYYEQYF
TRBJ2-1	TRBV6-4	CASSDYPGFRVVEQFF
TRBJ1-5	TRBV27	CASSPGQYSNQPQHF
TRBJ1-5	TRBV29-1	CSVMTGINQPQHF
TRBJ2-7	TRBV9	CASSVDPQAPSYEQYF
TRBJ2-5	TRBV6-5	CASSLTGLETQYF
TRBJ1-1	TRBV13	CASSVDRAGEAFF
TRBJ2-1	TRBV27	CASSPMSGTGGNEQFF
TRBJ2-1	TRBV7-6	CASSPATSGSSYNEQFF